This T cell receptor beta chain comes out of a study of early T cells in non-severe SARS-CoV-2 infection. Study-wide background: Bulk RNA taken from unsorted whole blood was sequenced, leaving chains unpaired. Findings of the study overall: VDJdb-based annotation leaned toward anti-spike CD8 responses and missed private and CD4 specificities.

Regarding this clonotype: The target antigen is unknown.

Each single cDNA molecule received a unique molecular identifier. One entry per CDR3 protein, called by TCRdb with MiXCR from the 5' RACE reads. The table has about 90,000 distinct CDR3 sequences, roughly 12% seen once. This TCR came from an adult who was a healthcare worker with PCR-confirmed SARS-CoV-2 infection or an uninfected control (not recorded which). This specimen was whole blood, taken at baseline.

CDR3 loop: CASQGPGELFF. DNA of the CDR3: TGTGCCAGTCAGGGGCCCGGGGAGCTGTTTTTT. The chain is built from TRBV28 and TRBJ2-2; D perhaps matches TRBD1 (6 bases). V was shortened by 9 bases and J by 6 bases, with 8 bases between the two germline ends. Germline V gene sequence: CDR1 MDHEN, CDR2 SYDVKM. The CDR3 runs 11 residues. Full variable domain (rest looked up from reference TRBV28 and TRBJ2-2): DVKVTQSSRYLVKRTGEKVFLECVQDMDHENMFWYRQDPGLGLRLIYFSYDVKMKEKGDIPEGYSVSREKKERFSLILESASTNQTSMYLCASQGPGELFFGEGSRLTVL.